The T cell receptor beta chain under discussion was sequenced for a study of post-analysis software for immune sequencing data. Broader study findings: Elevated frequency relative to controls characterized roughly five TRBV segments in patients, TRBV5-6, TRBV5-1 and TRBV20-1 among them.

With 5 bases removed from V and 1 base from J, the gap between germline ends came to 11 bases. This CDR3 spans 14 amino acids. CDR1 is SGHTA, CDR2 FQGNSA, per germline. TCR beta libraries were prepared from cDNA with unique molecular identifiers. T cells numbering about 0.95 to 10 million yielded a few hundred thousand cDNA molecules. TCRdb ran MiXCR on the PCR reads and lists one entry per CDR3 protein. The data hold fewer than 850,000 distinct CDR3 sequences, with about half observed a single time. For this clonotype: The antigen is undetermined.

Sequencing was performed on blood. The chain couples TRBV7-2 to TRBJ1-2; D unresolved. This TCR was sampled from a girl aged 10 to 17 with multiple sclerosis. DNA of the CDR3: TGTGCCAGCAGCCCTGACGGGTATAACTATGGCTACACCTTC. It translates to CASSPDGYNYGYTF.